This TCR beta chain originates from a study of cytomegalovirus exposure and HLA in healthy donors. Worth noting for this clone: Its antigen is not known.

Use of 60 Vbeta and 13 Jbeta primers characterized the PCR. How the authors handled the data: In a later analysis, of 70 million to 85 million unique beta chains, roughly 9.9 million appeared in at least two donors. TCRdb keeps only in-frame clones here, not all; method: immunoSEQ multiplex PCR. V, J and clone size were drawn from that table, and D and trimming were deduced from the DNA. This sample carries tens of thousands of clones, approximately 80% of them seen once, and the ten largest clones take 3.7%. V dropped 8 bases and J dropped 6; count of bases not matched to a gene: 12. Germline loops: CDR1 SNHLY, CDR2 FYNNEI. The CDR3 runs to 15 residues. Study-wide results and caveats: Some V segments could not be told apart, so they were left out, TRBV6-2 and TRBV6-3 among them.

V is TRBV2 and J is TRBJ1-5, with TRBD1 matching over 8 bases. The sample taken for sequencing was PBMCs. The sequence was collected from a man between 25 and 39 years old in good health and CMV-seronegative. The CDR3 protein is CASQRVRTGFQPQHF. The DNA for the CDR3 is TGTGCCAGCCAAAGAGTACGGACAGGGTTTCAGCCCCAGCATTTT.